The 9 T cell receptor beta chains below all came from one sample that was sequenced in a study of CD8+CD57+ T cells in acquired aplastic anemia. Patients included in sequencing had previously demonstrated CD8+CD57+ cell expansion by flow cytometry. Profiling that covered TCR beta VDJ and CDR3 relied on genomic DNA as its template. TCRdb reprocessed the reads with MiXCR, giving one entry per CDR3 protein. The data contain about half a million distinct CDR3 sequences, over 25% of them seen just once; the ten biggest clones take up 0.8% to 0.85%. The source material was sorted CD4+, CD8+, or CD8+CD57+ T cells (not recorded which) from PBMCs. The source of these receptors is a human donor with aplastic anemia.

The gene calls are TRBV5-6 and TRBJ2-5, with D perhaps TRBD1 (5 bases). The V end was cut by 3 bases, the J end by 1 base, with 10 bases between. This CDR3 is built from 14 residues. Germline V CDR1 and CDR2: SGHDT, YYEEEE. CDR3 loop: CASSWGRGQETQYF. CDR3 nucleotides: TGTGCCAGCAGCTGGGGAAGGGGCCAAGAGACCCAGTACTTC.

Many counts were recorded for this clonotype. The chain couples TRBV7-2 to TRBJ1-6; D is unresolved. V gave up 1 base and J gave up 9 bases, with 13 bases separating them. The CDR3 totals 15 residues. The germline gives CDR1 SGHTA, CDR2 FQGNSA. CDR3 nucleotide sequence: TGTGCCAGCAGCTTAGGAGTTCTCGTCGGTTCACCCCTCCACTTT. As protein: CASSLGVLVGSPLHF.

The chain recombines TRBV12-3 or TRBV12-4 with TRBJ2-7, with D unresolved. The CDR3 runs to 14 residues. V dropped 4 bases and J dropped 3 bases, with 13 bases sitting between them. CDR3 nucleotide sequence: TGTGCCAGCAGTTCGTCCTCACTAATCTACGAGCAGTACTTC. This codes for CASSSSSLIYEQYF.

This clonotype has just one count. With a much larger clone just one base away, this may be a read error. V gene TRBV11-2 combines with J gene TRBJ1-2, with D tentatively TRBD1 (5 bases). The CDR3 consists of 15 residues. CDR1 and CDR2 (germline): SGHAT, FQNNGV. Trimming removed 1 base from V and 6 bases from J, with 15 bases in between. The CDR3 DNA reads as TGTGCCAGCAGCTTAGGTACGGGACCCGTTGATGGCTACACCTTC. Translation: CASSLGTGPVDGYTF. Filled out from reference TRBV11-2 and TRBJ1-2, the complete variable domain reads EAGVAQSPRYKIIEKRQSVAFWCNPISGHATLYWYQQILGQGPKLLIQFQNNGVVDDSQLPKDRFSAERLKGVDSTLKIQPAKLEDSAVYLCASSLGTGPVDGYTFGSGTRLTVV.

V is TRBV24-1 and J is TRBJ2-5; D gene unclear. The germline CDR1 and CDR2 sequences are KGHDR and SFDVKD. The V and J ends lost 1 base and 5 bases respectively, with 1 base between them. The CDR3 spans 11 residues. The CDR3 coding sequence is TGTGCCACCAGTGATTTTGAGACCCAGTACTTC. This codes for CATSDFETQYF.

This clonotype was seen repeatedly, ten times or more. This rearrangement joins TRBV7-9 to TRBJ1-1; D not resolved. Germline V gives CDR1 SEHNR, CDR2 FQNEAQ (reference sequence). Trimming shortened V by 5 bases and J by 6 bases, and 19 bases separated the two germline ends. CDR3 length equals 15 residues. The CDR3 DNA reads TGTGCCAGCAGCCCCTATGAGGGTAAGGAAGCTGAAGCTTTCTTT. Its translation is CASSPYEGKEAEAFF. Full variable domain (rest looked up from reference TRBV7-9 and TRBJ1-1): DTGVSQNPRHKITKRGQNVTFRCDPISEHNRLYWYRQTLGQGPEFLTYFQNEAQLEKSRLLSDRFSAERPKGSFSTLEIQRTEQGDSAMYLCASSPYEGKEAEAFFGQGTRLTVV.

This clonotype was recorded many times. V usage is TRBV7-9 and J usage is TRBJ2-7, with 7 positions matching TRBD1. V was clipped by 2 bases and J by 2 bases; unmatched bases: 3. In germline, CDR1 is SEHNR, CDR2 FQNEAQ (reference sequence). The CDR3 runs to 14 residues. DNA for the CDR3: TGTGCCAGCAGCTTAACGACAGGGACCTACGAGCAGTACTTC. Its protein product is CASSLTTGTYEQYF.

This clonotype was seen many times. The J gene is TRBJ1-4, the V gene TRBV2, with 9 bases identical to TRBD1. The V segment lost 3 bases and the J segment 9 bases; nucleotides outside the gene matches: 5. Germline-derived CDR1 and CDR2 are SNHLY and FYNNEI. The length of the CDR3 is 14 residues. The CDR3 sequence is CASSEGDRGKKLFF. CDR3 sequence (DNA): TGTGCCAGCAGTGAGGGTGACAGGGGGAAAAAACTGTTTTTT.

J is TRBJ2-3 and V is TRBV28; D not resolved. Germline values: CDR1 MDHEN, CDR2 SYDVKM. The CDR3 has 13 amino acids. Trimming removed 3 bases at V and 6 bases at J, with 10 bases between. The CDR3 DNA is TGTGCCAGCAGTTTTTTCGGCTCGGATACGCAGTATTTT. It is translated as CASSFFGSDTQYF.